This is a list of T cell receptor beta chains from one sample in a study of chemoradiotherapy in HPV16-positive cancers. Method: immunoSEQ multiplex PCR; TCRdb's copy keeps in-frame clones and lacks some. The data contain roughly 5,000 clones, approximately 89% of them singletons. Specimen: blood, collected from a patient who underwent chemoradiotherapy. Source of these receptors: a human donor with HPV-associated anogenital cancer. The CDR3 runs from the conserved cysteine through the conserved F or W. Fields, in order: D gene, J gene, V gene, clone size, CDR3 protein, CDR3 DNA. D genes are given only for firm matches. Clone size is shown for a subset of rows, as once, few, many or a class of expanded clone.

>TRBD1|TRBJ2-7|TRBV5-5|once
CASSLAGTASYEQYF
TGTGCCAGCAGCTTGGCCGGGACAGCCTCCTACGAGCAGTACTTC
>.|TRBJ2-3|TRBV29-1|.
CSVRGTDTQYF
TGCAGCGTCCGAGGCACAGATACGCAGTATTTT
>TRBD2|TRBJ2-2|TRBV5-1|.
CASSPGLAGEYHGELFF
TGCGCCAGCAGTCCAGGACTAGCGGGAGAATACCACGGGGAGCTGTTTTTT
>.|TRBJ1-5|TRBV28|.
CASSFPRGRAGSRNQPQHF
TGTGCCAGCAGTTTCCCTCGGGGGCGCGCCGGAAGTCGCAATCAGCCCCAGCATTTT
>TRBD1|TRBJ2-7|TRBV9|.
CASSPQGAYEQYF
TGTGCCAGCAGTCCGCAGGGGGCCTACGAGCAGTACTTC
>.|TRBJ2-7|TRBV6-4|.
CAHAEGTSYEQYF
TGTGCCCACGCAGAGGGCACCTCCTACGAGCAGTACTTC
>.|TRBJ1-1|TRBV12-5|.
CASALAWNTEAFF
TGTGCTAGTGCCTTGGCCTGGAACACTGAAGCTTTCTTT
>TRBD2|TRBJ2-3|TRBV19|once
CASSSLAGGTDTQYF
TGTGCCAGTAGTTCCCTAGCGGGAGGGACAGATACGCAGTATTTT
>TRBD2|TRBJ2-2|TRBV4-1|.
CASSPPFPGLAGGNTGELFF
TGCGCCAGCAGTCCGCCTTTTCCCGGACTAGCGGGAGGGAACACCGGGGAGCTGTTTTTT
>.|TRBJ1-6|TRBV5-6|.
CARSPWKSSYNSPLHF
TGTGCCAGATCCCCTTGGAAGAGCTCCTATAATTCACCCCTCCACTTT
>TRBD1|TRBJ1-3|TRBV2|.
CASSRTGGASGNTIYF
TGTGCCAGCAGCCGCACAGGGGGCGCCTCTGGAAACACCATATATTTT
>.|TRBJ1-1|TRBV5-6|.
CASSLVRLIDDTEAFF
TGTGCCAGCAGCTTGGTGCGGTTGATAGACGACACTGAAGCTTTCTTT
>TRBD1|TRBJ1-5|TRBV18|.
CASSDRATNQPQHF
TGTGCCAGCTCAGACAGGGCAACTAATCAGCCCCAGCATTTT